This entry is about one T cell receptor (beta chain). This clonotype appeared many times. There is no known antigen for this receptor. It has no much larger one-base neighbor in the sample; base qualities were not kept. Stable Graves' hyperthyroidism was defined as the absence of progression to ophthalmopathy over 18 months of follow-up. The hyperthyroidism patients were between 18 and 65 years old and newly diagnosed, with a disease duration of less than 2 months. Exclusion was applied to patients with uncontrolled infections, other autoimmune diseases, pregnancy or lactation. Diagnoses were established on the basis of clinical symptoms, serum thyroxine and TRAb, thyroid ultrasound, and orbital computed tomography. Ficoll-Paque density gradient centrifugation was used to isolate PBMCs from around 10 ml of fresh peripheral blood. Total RNA was extracted with Trizol reagent, and quality was checked on an Agilent 2100 Bioanalyzer.

Amplification of TCR beta CDR3 regions was carried out from RNA transcripts. The first round of RT-PCR for the TCR CDR3 was performed with the HTBI primer set and the Qiagen OneStep RT-PCR kit. A second multiplex PCR round built the libraries, followed by size selection and purification. Libraries were sequenced paired-end with 100 bp reads on an Illumina HiSeq2000. As for the original processing: SOAPnuke was used to process the raw data, removing reads that contained adapters or uncalled bases, had a mean Phred below 15, or lacked an exact match to the constant primer or identifier. COPE v1.2.5 was used to merge the high-quality paired reads, and each unique nucleotide sequence was defined as a clonotype. MiTCR v1.1 was used to align the clonotypes against IMGT TRBV, TRBD and TRBJ reference segments. Analysis was restricted to V-J combinations with a frequency above 0.0001, which covered 98% to 99.2% of repertoires. The TCS score was defined as the ratio of F50 (clonal expansion) to E x V (chaos), calculated using BLOSUM62-based TCRdist between CDR3 peptides within each V-J. Welch's t-statistics and random forest reduced roughly 540 V-J features to some 14, which were used in a naive Bayes classifier (R e1071). The raw public data were reprocessed by TCRdb itself: fastp quality trimming at Q25, MiXCR clonotype calling, in-frame beta chains only. Each record represents a unique CDR3 protein, reported with the most common genes and DNA among its rows. Here the V and J calls rest on TCRdb's processing, not on the authors' analysis. Here the sample has hundreds of thousands of distinct CDR3 sequences; 12% to 15% occur a single time. The biggest ten clones account for roughly 10% of the sample.

The CDR3 runs 13 amino acids, cysteine and phenylalanine included. Only the CDR3 DNA stays, 39 bases, in frame from base 1. Looking up the germline V gene yields CDR1 KGHSH and CDR2 LQKENI. The V and J ends are trimmed by 4 bases and 6 bases, leaving 11 bases between them. This entry belongs to a study of T cells in Graves' hyperthyroidism and ophthalmopathy (dated by TCRdb to about 2019). For the study in its entirety: Peripheral blood was collected at initial diagnosis, before any treatment. To identify TCR V-J signatures that set the groups apart, the researchers used a discovery cohort of approximately 98 patients, made up of 40 to 45 with Graves' ophthalmopathy and around 58 with stable Graves' hyperthyroidism. Following sampling, methimazole starting at 30 mg daily was given to hyperthyroidism patients, and high-dose intravenous methylprednisolone was given to ophthalmopathy patients. The study also compared thyroid tissue and blood T-cell repertoires from roughly six Graves' hyperthyroidism patients. The 90 to 100 discovery patients were randomly split 7:3 into training and test sets. Prospective prediction of ophthalmopathy was tested in an independent validation cohort consisting of some 20 hyperthyroidism patients and more than 15 patients who later progressed to ophthalmopathy. TCR Vbeta CDR3 sequencing of approximately 140 peripheral blood samples (43 ophthalmopathy, 75 or so hyperthyroidism and approximately 17 progressor patients) is reported in the paper. Broader findings and caveats from the paper: During validation, the model predicted progression to ophthalmopathy a median of around six months ahead of onset, with around 71% sensitivity and 72% to 85% specificity. Most expanded thyroid clonotypes (frequency above 0.001) were also found in blood, which suggests that blood repertoires may mirror thyroid immune responses. In cross-validation, a model built on a 13 V-J signature told ophthalmopathy apart from stable hyperthyroidism with 87.88% sensitivity and around 83% specificity, and in testing the same model reached 80%/75%. No statistical method was used to fix the sample size in advance, and group allocation was not hidden from the investigators.

Specimen: blood. This clonotype was obtained from a woman aged 18-30 years with Graves' hyperthyroidism. The chain is made from TRBV18 and TRBJ2-3, with an unclear D gene assignment. Here is the DNA: TGTGCCAGCTCACTCGTCCCGGGTGATACGCAGTATTTT. It translates as CASSLVPGDTQYF.